This entry lists 28 T cell receptor beta chains sequenced from one sample in a study of blood T cells in healthy people across ages. PCR was performed a second time for about 7 to 11 cycles using a sample-barcoded 5' primer and a J-beta primer mix. MiXCR, run by TCRdb on the 5' RACE reads, gives a single entry per CDR3 protein. The profile covers over 500,000 distinct CDR3 sequences, with approximately 26% appearing a single time and approximately 3.7% taken by the ten largest. This sample was shared with a second study, whose subject was T cells of mothers and their children.

Material: blood. The receptor set was obtained from a boy between 2 and 15 years old in good health.

The chain is built from TRBV7-9 and TRBJ2-7; possible D gene TRBD2, 5 bases. This CDR3 has 14 amino acids. Trimming removed 5 bases from V and 1 base from J, with 12 bases in between. CDR1 and CDR2 (germline): SEHNR, FQNEAQ (reference sequence). The CDR3 loop is CASSPDRTSYEQYF. In DNA form, the CDR3 reads TGTGCCAGCAGCCCCGATCGGACTTCCTACGAGCAGTACTTC.

J is TRBJ2-4 and V is TRBV14; 8 bases match TRBD2. In germline, CDR1 is SGHDN, CDR2 FVKESK. Losses at the gene ends were 0 bases for V and 3 bases for J; bases not matched to a gene: 4. The length of the CDR3 is 16 residues. DNA of the CDR3: TGTGCCAGCAGCCAAGAGGGACTAGAGGGCAAAAACATTCAGTACTTC. Protein: CASSQEGLEGKNIQYF.

The chain uses TRBV20-1 and TRBJ2-5, with TRBD1 identical over 8 bases. Germline V gene sequence: CDR1 DFQATT, CDR2 SNEGSKA (reference sequence). V was clipped by 6 bases and J by 2 bases; unmatched bases: 8. The CDR3 has 14 amino acids. The CDR3 here is CSASDRAAQETQYF. CDR3 coding DNA: TGCAGTGCCTCGGACAGGGCTGCGCAAGAGACCCAGTACTTC.

This clonotype was observed many times. The chain carries TRBV20-1 and TRBJ2-5; D is unclear. CDR3 length: 10 amino acids. The germline V gene encodes CDR1 DFQATT and CDR2 SNEGSKA (reference sequence). The CDR3 loop reads CSANQETQYF. Here the CDR3 DNA reads TGCAGCGCAAACCAAGAGACCCAGTACTTC.

The V gene is TRBV7-2, the J gene TRBJ2-1; D remains unclear. Germline V gene lookup returns CDR1 SGHTA and CDR2 FQGNSA. The CDR3 has 15 residues. V lost 4 bases and J lost 3, with 13 bases in between. CDR3 amino acids: CASSSRPRFYNEQFF. The CDR3 nucleotides read TGTGCCAGCAGCTCCCGACCTCGCTTCTACAATGAGCAGTTCTTC.

This chain connects TRBV7-2 to TRBJ2-5; D is ambiguous. The DNA end favors TRBJ2-1, so the J call may be wrong. Germline V gene data show CDR1 as SGHTA and CDR2 as FQGNSA. CDR3 size: 13 residues. Here the CDR3 DNA reads TGTGCCAGCAGCTTTATACTATACAATGAGCAGTTCTTC. It is translated as CASSFILYNEQFF.

The chain links TRBV3-1 to TRBJ2-1; D not certain. The J call is doubtful: the DNA matches TRBJ2-7 better. The CDR3 covers 11 residues. Germline V gene data show CDR1 as LGHDT and CDR2 as YNNKEL (reference sequence). DNA of the CDR3: TGTGCCAGCAGCTCCGCCCACGAGCAGTACTTC. This gives the protein CASSSAHEQYF.

The genes are TRBV13 and TRBJ2-1, with 10 bases fitting TRBD2. The CDR3 has 16 amino acids. Germline V gene lookup returns CDR1 PRHDT and CDR2 FYEKMQ (reference sequence). Trimming took 4 bases from V and 2 from J; bases not matched to a gene: 5. The CDR3 bases are TGTGCCAGCAGCTCCTCGACTAGCGGGCCCTACAATGAGCAGTTCTTC. Protein product: CASSSSTSGPYNEQFF.

J is TRBJ2-7 and V is TRBV20-1; D unclear. This CDR3 has 14 residues. The V gene's germline CDR1 is DFQATT and CDR2 SNEGSKA (reference sequence). Trimming left V 6 bases short and J 2 bases short, with 17 bases between. CDR3 sequence reads: CSASHWTETYEQYF. The CDR3, as DNA: TGCAGTGCCAGCCACTGGACGGAGACCTACGAGCAGTACTTC.

The chain uses TRBV5-6 and TRBJ2-7; D unclear. Matching the DNA end better, TRBJ2-5 makes the J call doubtful. The CDR3 length is 14 residues. CDR1 and CDR2 from the germline V gene are SGHDT and YYEEEE. The CDR3 sequence is CASSLGFGSETQYF. The DNA for the CDR3 is TGTGCCAGCAGCCTGGGATTTGGTTCGGAGACCCAGTACTTC.

The chain has TRBV4-3 and TRBJ2-5; D call uncertain. Germline CDR1 LGHNA, CDR2 YSLEER. This CDR3 is built from 12 residues. Deletions cut 0 bases from V and 4 bases from J, with 3 bases between. The CDR3 loop is CASSQERETQYF. CDR3 nucleotide sequence: TGCGCCAGCAGCCAAGAGAGAGAGACCCAGTACTTC.

This clonotype was recorded a few times. This rearrangement joins TRBV9 to TRBJ2-1; D gene ambiguous. The CDR3 runs 13 residues. The germline gives CDR1 SGDLS, CDR2 YYNGEE. V shed 0 bases and J shed 12 bases, with 13 bases lying between them. CDR3 in amino acids: CASSVEESPRQFF. As DNA, the CDR3 is TGTGCCAGCAGCGTAGAAGAATCTCCGAGGCAGTTCTTC.

This clonotype was seen a few times. The rearrangement joins TRBV7-9 to TRBJ2-5; D might be TRBD1 (6 bases). V gave up 3 bases and J gave up 7 bases, with 15 bases separating them. The CDR3 loop spans 14 amino acids. Germline V CDR1 and CDR2: SEHNR, FQNEAQ (reference sequence). CDR3 amino acids: CASSLGQGRGTQYF. Written as DNA, the CDR3 is TGTGCCAGCAGCTTGGGCCAGGGGAGAGGGACCCAGTACTTC.

This sequence joins TRBV20-1 and TRBJ2-3; unclear D gene. The germline CDR1 and CDR2 sequences are DFQATT and SNEGSKA (reference sequence). Trimming stripped 7 bases from V and 1 base from J, with 15 bases between. This CDR3 region has 14 residues. CDR3 bases: TGCAGTGTCTCCACGGGCTTCGGCACAGATACGCAGTATTTT. It encodes CSVSTGFGTDTQYF.

This clonotype occurred a few times. V and J are TRBV7-2 and TRBJ2-7, with 10 bases matching TRBD2. The CDR3 contains 15 residues. Trimming removed 3 bases from V and 4 bases from J; junction bases left unmatched: 6. CDR1 SGHTA and CDR2 FQGNSA come from the germline V gene. In DNA form, the CDR3 reads TGTGCCAGCAGCTTGGTTACGGGACTAGCGTACGAGCAGTACTTC. Translated: CASSLVTGLAYEQYF.

This clonotype showed up just a few times. The V and J genes are TRBV7-8 and TRBJ2-1; no definite D call. The assigned J gene may be wrong: the sequence end matches TRBJ2-7 better. The CDR3 spans 9 residues. CDR1 and CDR2 from the germline V gene are SGHVS and FQNEAQ. CDR3 DNA: TGTGCCAGCAGTTTCGAGCAGTACTTC. It is translated as CASSFEQYF.

This chain connects TRBV5-6 to TRBJ1-1; TRBD1 matches 9 bases. CDR1 is SGHDT and CDR2 is YYEEEE in the germline V gene. This CDR3 is 15 amino acids long. V was clipped by 4 bases and J by 5 bases; unmatched bases: 9. CDR3 residues: CASSGEQGAGTEAFF. CDR3 coding DNA: TGTGCCAGCAGCGGAGAACAGGGGGCTGGGACTGAAGCTTTCTTT.

The chain combines TRBV5-5 with TRBJ1-2; possible D gene TRBD1, 5 bases. Trimming shortened V by 4 bases and J by 4 bases, and 17 bases separated the two germline ends. In germline, CDR1 is SGHKS, CDR2 YYEKEE (reference sequence). This CDR3 is 15 amino acids long. The DNA for the CDR3 is TGTGCCAGCAGCCCCCGCGGAGGGGCGGGCTATGGCTACACCTTC. Translated, it gives CASSPRGGAGYGYTF. The full variable domain, in which reference TRBV5-5 and TRBJ1-2 provide the parts outside the CDR3, is DAGVTQSPTHLIKTRGQQVTLRCSPISGHKSVSWYQQVLGQGPQFIFQYYEKEERGRGNFPDRFSARQFPNYSSELNVNALLLGDSALYLCASSPRGGAGYGYTFGSGTRLTVV.

This clonotype has only a few counts. This chain joins TRBV28 and TRBJ2-3, with 9 bases identical to TRBD2. CDR1 MDHEN and CDR2 SYDVKM come from the germline V gene. The CDR3 sequence is 15 residues long. The V gene end was trimmed by 5 bases and the J gene end by 1 base; junction bases not matched to a gene: 4. The CDR3 coding sequence is TGTGCCAGCAGTCCGAGGACTAGCGGCACAGATACGCAGTATTTT. Its translation is CASSPRTSGTDTQYF.

This clonotype was seen more than once but under ten times. This chain uses TRBV20-1 with TRBJ2-5; possible D gene TRBD2, 6 bases. From germline, CDR1 is DFQATT and CDR2 SNEGSKA (reference sequence). The CDR3 has 13 amino acids. Trimming removed 3 bases at V and 8 bases at J, with 16 bases between. Here the CDR3 reads CSARREPRGTQYF. In nucleotides, the CDR3 is TGCAGTGCTAGGCGGGAACCGCGGGGCACCCAGTACTTC.

This clonotype was seen a handful of times. The chain has TRBV7-2 and TRBJ2-3, with D perhaps matching TRBD1 or TRBD2 (6 bases each). This CDR3 comprises 13 residues. Trimming shortened V by 6 bases and J by 4 bases, and 11 bases separated the two germline ends. The germline V gene encodes CDR1 SGHTA and CDR2 FQGNSA. This chain's CDR3 is CASRRGDSDTQYF. CDR3 DNA sequence: TGTGCCAGCAGGAGGGGGGATTCAGATACGCAGTATTTT.

The V gene is TRBV7-9, the J gene TRBJ2-1, with D perhaps given as TRBD1 or TRBD2 (5 bases each). V was trimmed by 5 bases and J by 11 bases, leaving 10 bases between them. This CDR3 contains 11 residues. Germline V gives CDR1 SEHNR, CDR2 FQNEAQ (reference sequence). The CDR3 sequence is CASSREGKQFF. The CDR3 region has the DNA TGTGCCAGCAGCCGCGAGGGGAAGCAGTTCTTC. The full variable domain, completed using reference TRBV7-9 and TRBJ2-1, is DTGVSQNPRHKITKRGQNVTFRCDPISEHNRLYWYRQTLGQGPEFLTYFQNEAQLEKSRLLSDRFSAERPKGSFSTLEIQRTEQGDSAMYLCASSREGKQFFGPGTRLTVL.

The genes are TRBV6-2 or TRBV6-3 and TRBJ2-3; 10 nucleotides line up with TRBD2. CDR1 and CDR2 from the germline V gene are MNHEY and SVGEGT. The CDR3 totals 18 residues. The J segment lost 5 bases and the V segment lost 2 bases, leaving 13 bases of the junction unmatched. The CDR3 loop is CASSYALEAGGLRDTQYF. The CDR3 DNA follows: TGTGCCAGCAGTTACGCCCTGGAAGCGGGAGGGCTCCGAGATACGCAGTATTTT.

This rearrangement joins TRBV5-8 to TRBJ2-1; D is uncertain. Matching the DNA end better, TRBJ2-5 makes the J call doubtful. This CDR3 contains 13 residues. Germline V gene sequence: CDR1 SGHTS, CDR2 YDEGEE. The CDR3 reads CASRGMVGETQYF. The CDR3 region has the DNA TGTGCCAGCAGGGGGATGGTCGGGGAGACCCAGTACTTC.

V gene TRBV3-1 combines with J gene TRBJ2-5; tentative D call: TRBD1 (5 bases). This CDR3 is built from 14 residues. Trimming stripped 0 bases from V and 5 bases from J, with 10 bases between. CDR1 LGHDT and CDR2 YNNKEL come from the germline V gene (reference sequence). CDR3 amino acids: CASSQDQGMETQYF. CDR3 sequence (DNA): TGTGCCAGCAGCCAAGATCAGGGTATGGAGACCCAGTACTTC.

The chain has TRBV14 and TRBJ2-1; maybe TRBD1 (6 bases). CDR1 SGHDN and CDR2 FVKESK come from the germline V gene. V lost 4 bases and J 9 bases, leaving 16 bases between the germline ends. This CDR3 spans 14 amino acids. In DNA form, the CDR3 reads TGTGCCAGCAGCCGTTCGGGACAAAAATTTGAGCAGTTCTTC. As protein: CASSRSGQKFEQFF. The full variable domain, its missing parts supplied by reference TRBV14 and TRBJ2-1, is EAGVTQFPSHSVIEKGQTVTLRCDPISGHDNLYWYRRVMGKEIKFLLHFVKESKQDESGMPNNRFLAERTGGTYSTLKVQPAELEDSGVYFCASSRSGQKFEQFFGPGTRLTVL.

This clonotype appeared a few times. The J gene is TRBJ1-2, the V gene TRBV2; 9 positions match TRBD1. This CDR3 contains 15 residues. J was trimmed by 6 bases and V by 7 bases; bases with no gene match: 12. Germline-derived CDR1 and CDR2 are SNHLY and FYNNEI. The CDR3 here is CASNILTGGRNGYTF. The DNA for the CDR3 is TGTGCCAGCAACATACTGACAGGGGGGCGAAATGGCTACACCTTC. Full variable domain (remainder filled in from reference TRBV2 and TRBJ1-2): EPEVTQTPSHQVTQMGQEVILRCVPISNHLYFYWYRQILGQKVEFLVSFYNNEISEKSEIFDDQFSVERPDGSNFTLKIRSTKLEDSAMYFCASNILTGGRNGYTFGSGTRLTVV.

Only a few counts were recorded for this clonotype. As the CDR3 is not closed by the conserved phenylalanine or tryptophan, this likely results from a read error. The rearrangement links TRBV5-1 to TRBJ1-1, with no clear D. The ends were cut back, 4 bases at V and 3 bases at J, with 7 bases in the middle. Germline CDR1 and CDR2: SGHRS and YFSETQ. This CDR3 has 12 amino acids. In nucleotides, the CDR3 is TGCGCCAGCAGCCATGGGGACACTGAAGCTTTCCTT. This translates into CASSHGDTEAFL.